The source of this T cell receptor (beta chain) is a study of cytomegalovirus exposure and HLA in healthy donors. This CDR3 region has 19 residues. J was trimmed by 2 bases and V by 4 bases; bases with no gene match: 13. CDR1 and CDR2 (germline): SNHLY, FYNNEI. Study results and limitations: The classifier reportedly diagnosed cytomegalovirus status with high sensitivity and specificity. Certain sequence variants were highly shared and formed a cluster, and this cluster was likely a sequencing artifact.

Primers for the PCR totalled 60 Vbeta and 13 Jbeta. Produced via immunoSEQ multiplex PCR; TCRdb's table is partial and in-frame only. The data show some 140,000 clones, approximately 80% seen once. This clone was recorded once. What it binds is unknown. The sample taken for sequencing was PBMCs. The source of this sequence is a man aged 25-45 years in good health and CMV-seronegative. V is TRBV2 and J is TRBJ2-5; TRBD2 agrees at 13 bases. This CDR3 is CASSVGQGLAGDLQETQYF. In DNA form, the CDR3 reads TGTGCCAGCAGTGTGGGGCAAGGACTAGCGGGAGATTTACAAGAGACCCAGTACTTC.